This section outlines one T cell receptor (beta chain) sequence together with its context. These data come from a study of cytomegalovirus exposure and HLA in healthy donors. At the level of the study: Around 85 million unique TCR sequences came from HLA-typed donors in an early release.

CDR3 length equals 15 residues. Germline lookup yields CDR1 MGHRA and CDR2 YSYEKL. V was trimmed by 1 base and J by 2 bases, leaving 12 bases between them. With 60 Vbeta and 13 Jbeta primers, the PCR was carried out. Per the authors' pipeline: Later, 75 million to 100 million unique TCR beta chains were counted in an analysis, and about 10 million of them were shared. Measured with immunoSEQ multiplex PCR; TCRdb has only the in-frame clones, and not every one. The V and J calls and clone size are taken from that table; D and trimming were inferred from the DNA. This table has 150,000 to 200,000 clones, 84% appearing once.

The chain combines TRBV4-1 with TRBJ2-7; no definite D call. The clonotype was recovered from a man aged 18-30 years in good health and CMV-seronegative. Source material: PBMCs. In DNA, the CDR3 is TGCGCCAGCAGCCAAGGGCGTGGAGCTACCTACGAGCAGTACTTC. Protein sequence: CASSQGRGATYEQYF.